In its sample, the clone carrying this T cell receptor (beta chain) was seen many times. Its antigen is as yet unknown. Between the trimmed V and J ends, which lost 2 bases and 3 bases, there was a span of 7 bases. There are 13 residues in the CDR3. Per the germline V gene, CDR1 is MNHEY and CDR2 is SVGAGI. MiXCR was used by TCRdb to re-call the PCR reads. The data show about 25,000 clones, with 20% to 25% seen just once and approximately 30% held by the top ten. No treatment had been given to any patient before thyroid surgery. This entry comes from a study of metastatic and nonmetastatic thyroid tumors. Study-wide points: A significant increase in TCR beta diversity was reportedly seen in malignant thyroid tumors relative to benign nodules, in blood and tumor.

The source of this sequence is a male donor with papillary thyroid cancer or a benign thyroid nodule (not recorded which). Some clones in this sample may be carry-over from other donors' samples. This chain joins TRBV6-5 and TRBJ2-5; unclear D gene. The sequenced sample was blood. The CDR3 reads CASSYNREETQYF. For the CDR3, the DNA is TGTGCCAGCAGTTACAATAGGGAAGAGACCCAGTACTTC.